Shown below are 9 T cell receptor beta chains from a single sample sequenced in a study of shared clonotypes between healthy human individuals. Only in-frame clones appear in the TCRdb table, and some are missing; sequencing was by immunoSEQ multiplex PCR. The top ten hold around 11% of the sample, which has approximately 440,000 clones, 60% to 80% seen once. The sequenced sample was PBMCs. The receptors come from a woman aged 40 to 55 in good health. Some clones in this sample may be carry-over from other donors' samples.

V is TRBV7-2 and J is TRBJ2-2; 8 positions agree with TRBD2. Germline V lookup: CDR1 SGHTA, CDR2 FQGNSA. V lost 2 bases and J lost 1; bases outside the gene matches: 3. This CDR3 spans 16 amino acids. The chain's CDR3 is CASSLYTSGNTGELFF. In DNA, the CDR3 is TGTGCCAGCAGCTTATATACTAGCGGGAACACCGGGGAGCTGTTTTTT.

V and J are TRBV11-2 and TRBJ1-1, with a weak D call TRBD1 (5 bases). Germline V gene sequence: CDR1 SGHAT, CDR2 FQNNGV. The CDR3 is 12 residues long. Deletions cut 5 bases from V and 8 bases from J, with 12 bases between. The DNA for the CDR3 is TGTGCCAGCAGCCCCCGGGGGGGGGAAGCTTTCTTT. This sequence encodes CASSPRGGEAFF.

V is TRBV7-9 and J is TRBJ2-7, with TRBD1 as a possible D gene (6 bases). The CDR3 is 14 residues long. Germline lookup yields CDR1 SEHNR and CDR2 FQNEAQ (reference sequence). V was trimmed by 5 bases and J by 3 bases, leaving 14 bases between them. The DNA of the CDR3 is TGTGCCAGCAGCCCCCGGACAGAATTCTACGAGCAGTACTTC. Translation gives CASSPRTEFYEQYF.

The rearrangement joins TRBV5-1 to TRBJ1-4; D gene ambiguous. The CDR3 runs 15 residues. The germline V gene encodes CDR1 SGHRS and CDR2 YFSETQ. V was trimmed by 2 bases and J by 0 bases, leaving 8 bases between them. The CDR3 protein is CASSFRYSTNEKLFF. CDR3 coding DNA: TGCGCCAGCAGCTTCCGCTACTCAACTAATGAAAAACTGTTTTTT.

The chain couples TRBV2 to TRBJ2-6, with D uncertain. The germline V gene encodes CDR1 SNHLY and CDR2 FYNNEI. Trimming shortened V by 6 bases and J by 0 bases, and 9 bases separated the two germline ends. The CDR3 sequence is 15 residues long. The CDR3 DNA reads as TGTGCCAGCAGCGCCGACAACTCTGGGGCCAACGTCCTGACTTTC. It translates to CASSADNSGANVLTF.

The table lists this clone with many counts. The CDR3 is CASSLDGGTPGLGNIQYF. The CDR3 DNA follows: TGTGCCAGCAGCTTGGATGGGGGAACCCCCGGTTTGGGAAACATTCAGTACTTC. V gene TRBV5-6 combines with J gene TRBJ2-4; D may correspond to TRBD1 or TRBD2 (5 bases each). With 0 bases removed from V and 6 bases from J, the gap between germline ends came to 22 bases. The CDR3 spans 18 residues. Germline values: CDR1 SGHDT, CDR2 YYEEEE.

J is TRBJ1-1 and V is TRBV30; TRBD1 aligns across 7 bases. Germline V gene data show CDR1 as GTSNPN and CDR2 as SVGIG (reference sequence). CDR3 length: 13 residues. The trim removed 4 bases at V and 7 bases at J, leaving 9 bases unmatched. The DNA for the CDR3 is TGTGCCTGGACCCTAGACAGGGTGGGTGAAGCTTTCTTT. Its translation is CAWTLDRVGEAFF.

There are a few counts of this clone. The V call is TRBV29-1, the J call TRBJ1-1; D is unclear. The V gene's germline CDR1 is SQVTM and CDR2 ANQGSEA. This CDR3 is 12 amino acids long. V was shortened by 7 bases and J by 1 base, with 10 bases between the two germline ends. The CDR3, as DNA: TGCAGCGCCGCTGACAAGAACACTGAAGCTTTCTTT. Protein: CSAADKNTEAFF.

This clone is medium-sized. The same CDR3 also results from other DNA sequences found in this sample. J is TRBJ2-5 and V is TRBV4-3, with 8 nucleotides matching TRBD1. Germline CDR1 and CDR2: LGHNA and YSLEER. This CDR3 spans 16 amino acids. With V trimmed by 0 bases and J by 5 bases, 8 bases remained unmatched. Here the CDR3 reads CASSQEAGTGGETQYF. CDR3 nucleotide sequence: TGCGCCAGCAGCCAAGAAGCCGGGACAGGCGGTGAGACCCAGTACTTC.